This T cell receptor beta chain was found in a study of blood T cells in healthy people across ages. Findings of the study overall: The percentage of naive T cells correlated strongly with TCR beta diversity. Diversity was higher, and naive CD4+ cells more numerous, in long-lived donors than in aged donors.

This CDR3 has 15 amino acids. Primed by a sample-barcoded 5' primer and a J-beta primer mix, a second PCR proceeded for 7 to 11 cycles. Each of the samples gave a minimum of 2.5 million paired-end reads that contained CDR3. TCRdb processed the 5' RACE reads anew with MiXCR; each CDR3 protein has one entry. This table has under 950,000 distinct CDR3 sequences, around a fifth appearing once. A remark on this clonotype: The antigen is unknown.

PBMCs numbering at least 6 million were isolated per sample. This sequence was found in a man between 70 and 80 years old in good health. V and J are TRBV21-1 and TRBJ2-5; TRBD2, the table's D call, lacks a check against the DNA. TRBV21-1 is a pseudogene segment. Sequenced: blood. The CDR3: CASSKVETNEETQYF. CDR3 nucleotides: TGTGCCAGCAGCAAAGTGGAGACTAACGAAGAGACCCAGTACTTC.